This entry is about one TCR beta chain. Its antigen is undetermined. The data are from a study of cytomegalovirus exposure and HLA in healthy donors. Study-wide results and limits: In a later analysis, V- and J-gene trimming of beta chains associated with a DCLRE1C missense variant, replicated independently. Cytomegalovirus status was reportedly diagnosed by the classifier with high sensitivity and specificity.

This CDR3 is built from 15 residues. CDR1 and CDR2 from the germline V gene are LNHDA and SQIVND (reference sequence). Deletions cut 4 bases from V and 5 bases from J, with 17 bases between. The PCR contained 60 Vbeta and 13 Jbeta primers. Measured with immunoSEQ multiplex PCR; TCRdb has only the in-frame clones, and not every one. The data show more than 200,000 clones, over 60% seen once. Input material: PBMCs. The gene calls are TRBV19 and TRBJ1-1; perhaps TRBD1 as D (5 bases). This receptor was identified in a middle-aged man in good health and CMV-seronegative. The CDR3 region is CASSTPQGVRTEAFF. CDR3 bases: TGTGCCAGTAGTACTCCCCAAGGGGTTCGGACTGAAGCTTTCTTT.